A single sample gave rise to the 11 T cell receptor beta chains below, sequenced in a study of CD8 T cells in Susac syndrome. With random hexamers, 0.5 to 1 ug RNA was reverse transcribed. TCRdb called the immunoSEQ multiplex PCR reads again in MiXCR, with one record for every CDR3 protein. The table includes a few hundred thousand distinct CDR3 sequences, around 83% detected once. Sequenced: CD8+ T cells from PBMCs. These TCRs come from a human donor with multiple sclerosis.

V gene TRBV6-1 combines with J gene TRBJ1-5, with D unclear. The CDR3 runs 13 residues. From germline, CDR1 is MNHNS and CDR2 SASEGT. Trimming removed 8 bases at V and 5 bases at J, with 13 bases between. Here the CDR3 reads CASVRTVDQPQHF. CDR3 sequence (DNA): TGTGCCAGCGTCAGGACTGTGGATCAGCCCCAGCATTTT.

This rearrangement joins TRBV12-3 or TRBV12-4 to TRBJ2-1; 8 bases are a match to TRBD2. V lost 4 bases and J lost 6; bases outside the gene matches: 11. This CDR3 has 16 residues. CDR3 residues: CASSYWRTSGVNEQFF. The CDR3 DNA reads TGTGCCAGCAGTTACTGGCGTACTAGCGGAGTCAATGAGCAGTTCTTC.

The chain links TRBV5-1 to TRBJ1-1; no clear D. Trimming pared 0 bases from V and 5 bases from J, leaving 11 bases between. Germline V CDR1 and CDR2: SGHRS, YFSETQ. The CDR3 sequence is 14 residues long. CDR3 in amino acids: CASSLEGGMTEAFF. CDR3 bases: TGCGCCAGCAGCTTGGAGGGAGGTATGACTGAAGCTTTCTTT. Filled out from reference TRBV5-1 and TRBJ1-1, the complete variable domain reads KAGVTQTPRYLIKTRGQQVTLSCSPISGHRSVSWYQQTPGQGLQFLFEYFSETQRNKGNFPGRFSGRQFSNSRSEMNVSTLELGDSALYLCASSLEGGMTEAFFGQGTRLTVV.

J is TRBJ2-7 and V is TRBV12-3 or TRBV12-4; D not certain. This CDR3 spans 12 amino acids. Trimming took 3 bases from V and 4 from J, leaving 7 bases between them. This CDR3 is CASSFRDYEQYF. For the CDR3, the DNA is TGTGCCAGCAGTTTTAGAGATTACGAGCAGTACTTC.

The CDR3 region has the DNA TGCAGCGTTGACAGCTTAGCTAACTATGGCTACACCTTC. It codes for CSVDSLANYGYTF. The chain links TRBV29-1 to TRBJ1-2; D is unclear. Germline lookup yields CDR1 SQVTM and CDR2 ANQGSEA. The CDR3 totals 13 residues. Trimming shortened V by 3 bases and J by 0 bases, and 8 bases separated the two germline ends.

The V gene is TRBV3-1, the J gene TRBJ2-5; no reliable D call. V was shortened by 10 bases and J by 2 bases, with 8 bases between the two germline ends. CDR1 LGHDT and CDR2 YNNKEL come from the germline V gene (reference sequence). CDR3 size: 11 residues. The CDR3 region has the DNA TGTGCCACTGACGGACAAGAGACCCAGTACTTC. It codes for CATDGQETQYF.

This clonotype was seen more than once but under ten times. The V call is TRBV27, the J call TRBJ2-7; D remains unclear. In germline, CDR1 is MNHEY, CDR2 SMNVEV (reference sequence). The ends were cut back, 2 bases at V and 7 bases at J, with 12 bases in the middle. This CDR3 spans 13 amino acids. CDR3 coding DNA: TGTGCCAGCAGTTTAGGCGGTAACCGGGAGCAGTACTTC. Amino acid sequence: CASSLGGNREQYF.

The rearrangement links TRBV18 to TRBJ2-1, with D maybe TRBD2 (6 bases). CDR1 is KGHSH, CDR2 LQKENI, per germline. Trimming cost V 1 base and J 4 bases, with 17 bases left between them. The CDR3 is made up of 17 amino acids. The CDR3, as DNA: TGTGCCAGCTCACCACGCCGGGAGCTTTCGAGGTACAATGAGCAGTTCTTC. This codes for CASSPRRELSRYNEQFF.

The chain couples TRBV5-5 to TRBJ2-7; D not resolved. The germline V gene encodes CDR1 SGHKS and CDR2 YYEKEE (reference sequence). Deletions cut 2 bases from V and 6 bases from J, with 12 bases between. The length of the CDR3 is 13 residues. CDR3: CASSFHLRAEQYF. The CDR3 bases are TGTGCCAGCAGCTTTCACCTAAGAGCCGAGCAGTACTTC.

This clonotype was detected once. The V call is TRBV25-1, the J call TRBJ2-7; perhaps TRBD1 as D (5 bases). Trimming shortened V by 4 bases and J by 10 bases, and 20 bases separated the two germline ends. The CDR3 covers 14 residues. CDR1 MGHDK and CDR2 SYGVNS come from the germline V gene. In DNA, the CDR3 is TGTGCCAGCAGTGGATTAGACAGAGCCCCACCACAGTACTTC. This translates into CASSGLDRAPPQYF.

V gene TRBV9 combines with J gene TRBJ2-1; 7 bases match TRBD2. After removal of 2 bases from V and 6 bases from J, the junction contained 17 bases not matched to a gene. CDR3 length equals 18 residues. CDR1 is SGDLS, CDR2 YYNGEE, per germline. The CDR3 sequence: CASSVRGGPSNLGNEQFF. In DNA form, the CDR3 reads TGTGCCAGCAGCGTTCGCGGGGGACCATCGAACTTGGGCAATGAGCAGTTCTTC.